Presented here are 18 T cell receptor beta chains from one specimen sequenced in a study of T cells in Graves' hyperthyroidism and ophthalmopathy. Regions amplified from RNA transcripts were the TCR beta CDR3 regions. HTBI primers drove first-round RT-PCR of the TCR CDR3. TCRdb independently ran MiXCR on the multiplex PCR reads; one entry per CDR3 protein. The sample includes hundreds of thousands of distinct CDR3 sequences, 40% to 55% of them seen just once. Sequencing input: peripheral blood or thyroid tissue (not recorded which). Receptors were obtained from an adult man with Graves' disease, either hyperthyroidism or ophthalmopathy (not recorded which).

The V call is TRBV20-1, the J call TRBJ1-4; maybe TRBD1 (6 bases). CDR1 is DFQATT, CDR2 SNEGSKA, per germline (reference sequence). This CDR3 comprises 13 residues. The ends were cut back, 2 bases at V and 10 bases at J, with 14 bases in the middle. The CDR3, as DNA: TGCAGTGCTAGATCGGGGGGCGCCGGAAAACTGTTTTTT. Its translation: CSARSGGAGKLFF.

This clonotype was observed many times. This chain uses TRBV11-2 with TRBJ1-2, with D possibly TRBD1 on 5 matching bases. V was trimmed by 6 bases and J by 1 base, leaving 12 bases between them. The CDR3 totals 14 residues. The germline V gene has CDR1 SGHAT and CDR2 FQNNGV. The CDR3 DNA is TGTGCCAGCAGACCCGACAGAGATAACTATGGCTACACCTTC. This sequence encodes CASRPDRDNYGYTF.

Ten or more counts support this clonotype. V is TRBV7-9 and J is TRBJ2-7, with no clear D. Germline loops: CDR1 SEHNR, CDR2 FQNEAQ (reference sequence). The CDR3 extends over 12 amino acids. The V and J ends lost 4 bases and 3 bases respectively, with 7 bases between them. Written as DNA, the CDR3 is TGTGCCAGCAGCTCCAGCAACTACGAGCAGTACTTC. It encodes CASSSSNYEQYF.

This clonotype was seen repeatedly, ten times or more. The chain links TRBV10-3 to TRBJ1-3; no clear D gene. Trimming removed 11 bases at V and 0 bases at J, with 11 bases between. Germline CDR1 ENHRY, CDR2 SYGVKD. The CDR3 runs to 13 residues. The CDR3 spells CAVQTNSGNTIYF. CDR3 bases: TGTGCCGTACAGACGAACTCTGGAAACACCATATATTTT.

DNA for the CDR3: TGTGCCAGCACCAAACTAGCGGGAGGGGTCGAGACCCAGTACTTC. It codes for CASTKLAGGVETQYF. The genes are TRBV2 and TRBJ2-5; 13 nucleotides match TRBD2. Germline V gene sequence: CDR1 SNHLY, CDR2 FYNNEI. This CDR3 is built from 15 residues. Trimming at V came to 7 bases and at J to 5 bases, leaving 7 bases not matched to a gene.

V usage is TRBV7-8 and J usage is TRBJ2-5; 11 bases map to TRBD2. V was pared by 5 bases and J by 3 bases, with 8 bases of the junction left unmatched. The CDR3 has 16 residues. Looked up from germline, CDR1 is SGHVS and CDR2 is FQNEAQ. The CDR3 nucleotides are TGTGCCAGCAGCGTTCGGGGACTAGCGGCTGAAGAGACCCAGTACTTC. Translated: CASSVRGLAAEETQYF.

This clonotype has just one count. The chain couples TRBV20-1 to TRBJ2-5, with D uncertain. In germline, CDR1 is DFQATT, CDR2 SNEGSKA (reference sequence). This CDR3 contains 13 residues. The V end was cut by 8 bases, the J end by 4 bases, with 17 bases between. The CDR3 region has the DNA TGCAGTCCGGGCCGGGCAACCCCAGAGACCCAGTACTTC. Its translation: CSPGRATPETQYF.

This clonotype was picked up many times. CDR3 sequence (DNA): TGTGCCAGCAGTGACGGGGGGATAGGAAACACCATATATTTT. It encodes CASSDGGIGNTIYF. The genes are TRBV6-6 and TRBJ1-3, with D possibly TRBD1 on 5 matching bases. Germline lookup yields CDR1 MNHNY and CDR2 SVGAGI (reference sequence). V was clipped by 5 bases and J by 4 bases, with 12 bases between them. The CDR3 sequence is 14 residues long.

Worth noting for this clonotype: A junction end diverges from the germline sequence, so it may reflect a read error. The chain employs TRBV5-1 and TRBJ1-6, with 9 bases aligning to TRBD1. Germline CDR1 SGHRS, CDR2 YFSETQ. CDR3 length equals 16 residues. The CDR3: CASSQVPGQGSSPLHF. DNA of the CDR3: TGTGCCAGCAGCCAAGTTCCGGGACAGGGAAGTTCACCCCTCCACTTT.

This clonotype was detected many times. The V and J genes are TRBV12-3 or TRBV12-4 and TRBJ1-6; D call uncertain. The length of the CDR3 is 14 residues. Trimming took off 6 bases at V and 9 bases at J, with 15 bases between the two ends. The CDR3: CASSLATAGSPLHF. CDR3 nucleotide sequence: TGTGCCAGCAGCCTCGCGACCGCCGGTTCACCCCTCCACTTT.

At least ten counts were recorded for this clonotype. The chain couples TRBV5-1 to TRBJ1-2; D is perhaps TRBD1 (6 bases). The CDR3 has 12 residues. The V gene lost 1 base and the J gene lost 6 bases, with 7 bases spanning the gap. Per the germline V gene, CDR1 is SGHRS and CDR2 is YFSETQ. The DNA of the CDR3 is TGCGCCAGCAGCTTGAACAGGGATGGCTACACCTTC. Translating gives CASSLNRDGYTF.

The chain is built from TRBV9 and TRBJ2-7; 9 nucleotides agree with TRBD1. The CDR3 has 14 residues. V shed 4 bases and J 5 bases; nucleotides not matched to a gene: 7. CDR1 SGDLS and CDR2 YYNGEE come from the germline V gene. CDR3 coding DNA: TGTGCCAGCAGCTTATGGACAGGGGAGGACGAGCAGTACTTC. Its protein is CASSLWTGEDEQYF.

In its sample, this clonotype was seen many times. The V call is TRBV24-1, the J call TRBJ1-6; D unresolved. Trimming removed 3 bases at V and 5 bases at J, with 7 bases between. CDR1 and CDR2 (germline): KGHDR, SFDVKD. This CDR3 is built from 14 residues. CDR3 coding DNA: TGTGCCACCAGTGATCGAGGAAATAATTCACCCCTCCACTTT. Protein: CATSDRGNNSPLHF.

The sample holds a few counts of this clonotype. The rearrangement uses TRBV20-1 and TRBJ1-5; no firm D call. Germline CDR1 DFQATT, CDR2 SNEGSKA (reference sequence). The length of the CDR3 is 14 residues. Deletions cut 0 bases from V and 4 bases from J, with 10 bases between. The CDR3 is CSAREGGPNQPQHF. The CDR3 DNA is TGCAGTGCTAGAGAAGGTGGACCGAATCAGCCCCAGCATTTT.

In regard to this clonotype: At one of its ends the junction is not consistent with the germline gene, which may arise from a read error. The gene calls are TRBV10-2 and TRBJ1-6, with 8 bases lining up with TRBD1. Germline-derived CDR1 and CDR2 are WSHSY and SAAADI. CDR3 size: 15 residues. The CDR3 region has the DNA TGCGTCAGCCCCCGAGGGACAGGCGGGAATTCACCCCTCCACTTT. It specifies CVSPRGTGGNSPLHF.

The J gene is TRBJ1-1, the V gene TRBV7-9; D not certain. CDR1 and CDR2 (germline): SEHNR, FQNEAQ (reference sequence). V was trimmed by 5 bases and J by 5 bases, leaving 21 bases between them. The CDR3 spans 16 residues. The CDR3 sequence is CASSPPLAGTGTEAFF. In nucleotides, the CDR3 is TGTGCCAGCAGCCCACCTTTAGCAGGAACCGGGACTGAAGCTTTCTTT.

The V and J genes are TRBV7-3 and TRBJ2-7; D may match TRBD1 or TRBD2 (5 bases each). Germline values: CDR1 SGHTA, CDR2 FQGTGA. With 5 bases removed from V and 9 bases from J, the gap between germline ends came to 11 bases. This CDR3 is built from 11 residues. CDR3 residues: CASSMGDTQYF. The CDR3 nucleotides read TGTGCCAGCAGCATGGGGGATACGCAGTACTTC.

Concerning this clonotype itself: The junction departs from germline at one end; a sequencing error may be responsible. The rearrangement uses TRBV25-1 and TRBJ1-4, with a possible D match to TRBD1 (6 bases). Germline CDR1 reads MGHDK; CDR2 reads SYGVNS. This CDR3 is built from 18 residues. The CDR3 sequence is CAGRPGVRGGHLNEKLFF. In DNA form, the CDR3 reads TGTGCCGGCAGGCCCGGGGTCAGGGGCGGCCACCTTAATGAAAAACTGTTTTTT.